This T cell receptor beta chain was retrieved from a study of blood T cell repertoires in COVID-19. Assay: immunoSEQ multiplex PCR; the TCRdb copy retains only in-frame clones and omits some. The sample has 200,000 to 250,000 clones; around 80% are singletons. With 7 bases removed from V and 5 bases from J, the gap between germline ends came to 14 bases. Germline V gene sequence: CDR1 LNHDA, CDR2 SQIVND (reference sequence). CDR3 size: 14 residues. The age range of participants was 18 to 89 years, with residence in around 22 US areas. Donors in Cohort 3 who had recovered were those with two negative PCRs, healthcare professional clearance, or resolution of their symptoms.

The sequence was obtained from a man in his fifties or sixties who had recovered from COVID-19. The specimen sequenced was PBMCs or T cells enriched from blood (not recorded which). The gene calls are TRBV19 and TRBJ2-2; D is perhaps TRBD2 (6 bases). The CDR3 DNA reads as TGTGCCAGTAAGGATGGGGGGAGAACCGGGGAGCTGTTTTTT. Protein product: CASKDGGRTGELFF.